Listed below are T cell receptor beta chains from one sample, sequenced in a study of cytotoxic CD8 clonotypes in ibrutinib-treated CLL. Generated by immunoSEQ multiplex PCR, the TCRdb table keeps only in-frame clones and is missing some. This sample has approximately 12,000 clones; 55% to 65% occur once, and the top ten carry roughly 25%. The specimen was PBMCs, collected before ibrutinib treatment. These receptors all stem from a human donor with chronic lymphocytic leukemia. Each CDR3 is given with its conserved first and last residue. D genes are given only for firm matches. The size of a clone is reported for some rows only, either as once, few or many, or as a class for expanded clones.

d_gene: TRBD1
v_gene: TRBV6-4
j_gene: TRBJ1-5
abundance: .
CDR3nt: TGTGCCAGCACCTGGGGGACAGGGATCAATCAGCCCCAGCATTTT
CDR3aa: CASTWGTGINQPQHF

d_gene: TRBD1
v_gene: TRBV18
j_gene: TRBJ1-2
abundance: .
CDR3nt: TGTGCCAGCTCACTGACAGGGAATAATAACTATGGCTACACCTTC
CDR3aa: CASSLTGNNNYGYTF

d_gene: .
v_gene: TRBV9
j_gene: TRBJ2-5
abundance: .
CDR3nt: TGTGCCAGCAGCGTAGCTTCACAAGAGACCCAGTACTTC
CDR3aa: CASSVASQETQYF

d_gene: TRBD1
v_gene: TRBV15
j_gene: TRBJ2-3
abundance: .
CDR3nt: TGTGCCACCAGCACCCGGACAGGGTCAGATACGCAGTATTTT
CDR3aa: CATSTRTGSDTQYF

d_gene: .
v_gene: TRBV27
j_gene: TRBJ2-2
abundance: .
CDR3nt: TGTGCCAGCAGACGGGGCACCGGGGAGCTGTTTTTT
CDR3aa: CASRRGTGELFF

d_gene: .
v_gene: TRBV7-2
j_gene: TRBJ2-2
abundance: .
CDR3nt: TGTGCCAGCACCTCCCTGAGGGCCGGGGAGCTGTTTTTT
CDR3aa: CASTSLRAGELFF

d_gene: .
v_gene: TRBV19
j_gene: TRBJ2-5
abundance: .
CDR3nt: TGTGCCAGTAGCACCCTTAGCCAACAAGAGACCCAGTACTTC
CDR3aa: CASSTLSQQETQYF

d_gene: .
v_gene: TRBV19
j_gene: TRBJ1-1
abundance: .
CDR3nt: TGTGCCAGTAGTGGGTGGGCGCAGAACACTGAAGCTTTCTTT
CDR3aa: CASSGWAQNTEAFF

d_gene: .
v_gene: TRBV11-2
j_gene: TRBJ2-1
abundance: .
CDR3nt: TGTGCCAGCAGCACACGTACAGATGAGCAGTTCTTC
CDR3aa: CASSTRTDEQFF

d_gene: .
v_gene: TRBV7-2
j_gene: TRBJ1-4
abundance: .
CDR3nt: TGTGCCAGCAGCTTAACTGGAAATATCGGGGAAAAACTGTTTTTT
CDR3aa: CASSLTGNIGEKLFF

d_gene: .
v_gene: TRBV19
j_gene: TRBJ1-5
abundance: once
CDR3nt: TGTGCCAGTATCCGGGGGGACGGCCTTCAGCCCCAGCATTTT
CDR3aa: CASIRGDGLQPQHF

d_gene: .
v_gene: TRBV7-3
j_gene: TRBJ1-5
abundance: .
CDR3nt: TGTGCCAGCAGCACAACCCCGGATCAGCCCCAGCATTTT
CDR3aa: CASSTTPDQPQHF

d_gene: .
v_gene: TRBV7-6
j_gene: TRBJ1-1
abundance: .
CDR3nt: TGTGCCAGCAGCCCCGACGCGAATGAAGCTTTCTTT
CDR3aa: CASSPDANEAFF

d_gene: TRBD2
v_gene: TRBV7-6
j_gene: TRBJ2-1
abundance: .
CDR3nt: TGTGCCAGCAGCTACTACGAATCAGTAGCGGGGGGTGAGCAGTTCTTC
CDR3aa: CASSYYESVAGGEQFF

d_gene: TRBD2
v_gene: TRBV18
j_gene: TRBJ2-3
abundance: .
CDR3nt: TGTGCCAGCTCACCGCTAGCGGGGGGCCTCACAGATACGCAGTATTTT
CDR3aa: CASSPLAGGLTDTQYF

d_gene: .
v_gene: TRBV28
j_gene: TRBJ2-7
abundance: .
CDR3nt: TGTGCCAGCAGTTTACTGGGAGCCACCCACTACGAGCAGTACTTC
CDR3aa: CASSLLGATHYEQYF

d_gene: .
v_gene: TRBV19
j_gene: TRBJ2-7
abundance: .
CDR3nt: TGTGCCAGTAGTAATGTCCCCCTGGTGGGGCAGCTTCCCGAGCAGTACTTC
CDR3aa: CASSNVPLVGQLPEQYF

d_gene: .
v_gene: TRBV11-2
j_gene: TRBJ2-1
abundance: .
CDR3nt: TGTGCCAGCGGTTCGAATGAGCAGTTCTTC
CDR3aa: CASGSNEQFF

d_gene: .
v_gene: TRBV28
j_gene: TRBJ2-7
abundance: .
CDR3nt: TGTGCCAGCAAACCGGGGCGGGTTCGGGAGCAGTACTTC
CDR3aa: CASKPGRVREQYF

d_gene: .
v_gene: TRBV4-1
j_gene: TRBJ1-6
abundance: .
CDR3nt: TGCGCCAGCAGCCAGCCGGGGGTGGCCTCCTATAATTCACCCCTCCACTTT
CDR3aa: CASSQPGVASYNSPLHF

d_gene: .
v_gene: TRBV18
j_gene: TRBJ2-5
abundance: .
CDR3nt: TGTGCCAGCTCACTTCAACCGTCGAGGGGACGGGAGACCCAGTACTTC
CDR3aa: CASSLQPSRGRETQYF

d_gene: .
v_gene: TRBV9
j_gene: TRBJ2-1
abundance: .
CDR3nt: TGTGCCAGCAGCGTCCGGGACTTTGACGATGAGCAGTTCTTC
CDR3aa: CASSVRDFDDEQFF

d_gene: TRBD1
v_gene: TRBV5-1
j_gene: TRBJ1-1
abundance: .
CDR3nt: TGCGCCAGCAGCTTGGGACAGGGGGACGCAAACACTGAAGCTTTCTTT
CDR3aa: CASSLGQGDANTEAFF

d_gene: .
v_gene: TRBV7-8
j_gene: TRBJ1-5
abundance: once
CDR3nt: TGTGCCAGCAGCTGGGTCAGCAATCAGCCCCAGCATTTT
CDR3aa: CASSWVSNQPQHF

d_gene: .
v_gene: TRBV27
j_gene: TRBJ2-2
abundance: few
CDR3nt: TGTGCCAGCAGTTTAGGGTTCACCGGGGAGCTGTTTTTT
CDR3aa: CASSLGFTGELFF

d_gene: TRBD1
v_gene: TRBV5-1
j_gene: TRBJ2-7
abundance: .
CDR3nt: TGCGCCAGCAGGTCGGGACAGGCGGCCTACGAGCAGTACTTC
CDR3aa: CASRSGQAAYEQYF

d_gene: .
v_gene: TRBV15
j_gene: TRBJ1-2
abundance: .
CDR3nt: TGTGCCACCAGCAGAGATCGGGGGGTGGGAGGCTACACCTTC
CDR3aa: CATSRDRGVGGYTF